The rows below give T cell receptor beta chains drawn from one sample of a study of Ad26.COV2.S vaccination and SARS-CoV-2 variants. Measured with immunoSEQ multiplex PCR; TCRdb has only the in-frame clones, and not every one. Of about 350,000 clones detected, around 88% appear once; the ten largest clones hold roughly 5%. The input for sequencing was peripheral blood, taken in a trial of Ad26.COV2.S vaccine versus placebo. These receptors were taken from a person aged 18-65 years who received the Ad26.COV2.S COVID-19 vaccine or a placebo. CDR3s include the opening cysteine and the closing phenylalanine or tryptophan. The order of the fields is D gene, V gene, J gene, clone size, CDR3 DNA, CDR3 protein. D genes are given only for firm matches. The listing skips clone size in some rows; elsewhere it reads once, few, many or a size class.

d_gene: -; v_gene: TRBV10-1; j_gene: TRBJ1-4; abundance: few; CDR3nt: TGCGCCACCCGGACAGACTCTGCAACTAATGAAAAACTGTTTTTT; CDR3aa: CATRTDSATNEKLFF
d_gene: TRBD1; v_gene: TRBV12-5; j_gene: TRBJ1-6; abundance: -; CDR3nt: TGTGCTAGTGGTTCGGACAGGCTTGCGTCCTCACCCCTCCACTTT; CDR3aa: CASGSDRLASSPLHF
d_gene: -; v_gene: TRBV28; j_gene: TRBJ1-6; abundance: once; CDR3nt: TGTGCCAGCAGTTTAAGTGGTTCACTGAGCTCCTATAATTCACCCCTCCACTTT; CDR3aa: CASSLSGSLSSYNSPLHF
d_gene: -; v_gene: TRBV30; j_gene: TRBJ2-7; abundance: -; CDR3nt: TGTGCCTGGAGCCCGAGCTACGAGCAGTACTTC; CDR3aa: CAWSPSYEQYF
d_gene: -; v_gene: TRBV10-2; j_gene: TRBJ2-7; abundance: few; CDR3nt: TGCGCCAGCAGTGAAGTCCTCGGGAGTAACCGCGAGCAGTACTTC; CDR3aa: CASSEVLGSNREQYF
d_gene: TRBD2; v_gene: TRBV6-5; j_gene: TRBJ2-1; abundance: once; CDR3nt: TGTGCCAGCAGAGTGAGCGGGAGAGGCTTTTATGAGCAGTTCTTC; CDR3aa: CASRVSGRGFYEQFF
d_gene: -; v_gene: TRBV5-1; j_gene: TRBJ1-1; abundance: -; CDR3nt: TGCGCCAGCAGCTTGATCGTAGGGACTGAAGCTTTCTTT; CDR3aa: CASSLIVGTEAFF
d_gene: -; v_gene: TRBV19; j_gene: TRBJ2-1; abundance: -; CDR3nt: TGTGCCAGTAGTCCCCTAACAGGGCCCAATGAGCAGTTCTTC; CDR3aa: CASSPLTGPNEQFF
d_gene: TRBD1; v_gene: TRBV11-2; j_gene: TRBJ2-3; abundance: -; CDR3nt: TGTGCCAGCAGCAAAACAGGGGGTGTAGATACGCAGTATTTT; CDR3aa: CASSKTGGVDTQYF
d_gene: -; v_gene: TRBV4-2; j_gene: TRBJ2-2; abundance: -; CDR3nt: TGTGCCAGCAGCCAAGTGGCAGGAGTCGGCGGGGAGCTGTTTTTT; CDR3aa: CASSQVAGVGGELFF
d_gene: TRBD1; v_gene: TRBV13; j_gene: TRBJ1-1; abundance: -; CDR3nt: TGTGCCAGCAGCCTCGATGGGGGACAGGGGGCAGGAAGCACTGAAGCTTTCTTT; CDR3aa: CASSLDGGQGAGSTEAFF
d_gene: -; v_gene: TRBV7-9; j_gene: TRBJ2-2; abundance: -; CDR3nt: TGTGCCAGCAGCCCCCGGGGTGTGGCCGGGGAGCTGTTTTTT; CDR3aa: CASSPRGVAGELFF
d_gene: TRBD2; v_gene: TRBV20-1; j_gene: TRBJ2-1; abundance: -; CDR3nt: TGCAGTGCTAGTACTAGCGGGAGTCCCTACAATGAGCAGTTCTTC; CDR3aa: CSASTSGSPYNEQFF
d_gene: -; v_gene: TRBV27; j_gene: TRBJ1-1; abundance: -; CDR3nt: TGTGCCAGCAGTTTAAAGGGGGGGAACACTGAAGCTTTCTTT; CDR3aa: CASSLKGGNTEAFF
d_gene: -; v_gene: TRBV28; j_gene: TRBJ1-1; abundance: -; CDR3nt: TGTGCCAGCAGTTTAGAACGGTTCACTGAAGCTTTCTTT; CDR3aa: CASSLERFTEAFF
d_gene: -; v_gene: TRBV29-1; j_gene: TRBJ2-5; abundance: -; CDR3nt: TGCAGCGTTGGCGTTGTCAGAGAGACCCAGTACTTC; CDR3aa: CSVGVVRETQYF
d_gene: TRBD1; v_gene: TRBV5-4; j_gene: TRBJ2-3; abundance: -; CDR3nt: TGTGCCAGCAGCTTACAGGGGGCCATAGGAGATACGCAGTATTTT; CDR3aa: CASSLQGAIGDTQYF
d_gene: -; v_gene: TRBV5-6; j_gene: TRBJ2-5; abundance: -; CDR3nt: TGTGCCAGCAGCTTTTTCGGGGAAGAGACCCAGTACTTC; CDR3aa: CASSFFGEETQYF
d_gene: -; v_gene: TRBV5-1; j_gene: TRBJ1-2; abundance: -; CDR3nt: TGCGCCAGCAGCTTCCGGGGCAGAAGTAACTATGGCTACACCTTC; CDR3aa: CASSFRGRSNYGYTF
d_gene: TRBD1; v_gene: TRBV9; j_gene: TRBJ2-1; abundance: -; CDR3nt: TGTGCCAGCAGCGCGCCGGGACAGGGATACAATGAGCAGTTCTTC; CDR3aa: CASSAPGQGYNEQFF
d_gene: -; v_gene: TRBV28; j_gene: TRBJ1-5; abundance: -; CDR3nt: TGTGCCAGCAGGGTGACTGATCAGCCCCAGCATTTT; CDR3aa: CASRVTDQPQHF
d_gene: TRBD1; v_gene: TRBV4-3; j_gene: TRBJ2-1; abundance: -; CDR3nt: TGCGCCAGCAGCCAAGATTTGATTTTATTTGGGACAGGTGGAAATCGGTTCTTC; CDR3aa: CASSQDLILFGTGGNRFF
d_gene: TRBD1; v_gene: TRBV5-4; j_gene: TRBJ1-1; abundance: -; CDR3nt: TGTGCCAGCAGCTTGTACAGGGGGAACACTGAAGCTTTCTTT; CDR3aa: CASSLYRGNTEAFF
d_gene: -; v_gene: TRBV28; j_gene: TRBJ1-1; abundance: -; CDR3nt: TGTGCCAGCAGTTTACCAGGCCGAGGTGGAACTGAAGCTTTCTTT; CDR3aa: CASSLPGRGGTEAFF
d_gene: TRBD1; v_gene: TRBV5-1; j_gene: TRBJ1-2; abundance: -; CDR3nt: TGCGCCAGCAGACAGCAAGCGACAGGGAGGTATGGCTACACCTTC; CDR3aa: CASRQQATGRYGYTF
d_gene: TRBD1; v_gene: TRBV5-4; j_gene: TRBJ2-3; abundance: -; CDR3nt: TGTGCCAGCAGGGGACAGGTGACAGATACGCAGTATTTT; CDR3aa: CASRGQVTDTQYF
d_gene: -; v_gene: TRBV10-2; j_gene: TRBJ2-5; abundance: -; CDR3nt: TGCGCCAGCAGCGCCAGGGGCGACTACCAAGAGACCCAGTACTTC; CDR3aa: CASSARGDYQETQYF
d_gene: -; v_gene: TRBV4-2; j_gene: TRBJ2-1; abundance: -; CDR3nt: TGTGCCAGCAGCCAAGATAGCGGCGGGGCGTCTTACAATGAGCAGTTCTTC; CDR3aa: CASSQDSGGASYNEQFF
d_gene: TRBD1; v_gene: TRBV5-5; j_gene: TRBJ1-5; abundance: -; CDR3nt: TGTGCCAGCAGCACCACAGGGGGACCGAATCAGCCCCAGCATTTT; CDR3aa: CASSTTGGPNQPQHF
d_gene: TRBD2; v_gene: TRBV4-3; j_gene: TRBJ2-2; abundance: -; CDR3nt: TGCGCCAGCAGCCAAGATTTGGCGGGGGGGGCGGACACCGGGGAGCTGTTTTTT; CDR3aa: CASSQDLAGGADTGELFF
d_gene: -; v_gene: TRBV19; j_gene: TRBJ2-7; abundance: -; CDR3nt: TGTGCCAGTAGTACCGCCCCCACAGGGACCTACGAGCAGTACTTC; CDR3aa: CASSTAPTGTYEQYF
d_gene: -; v_gene: TRBV7-8; j_gene: TRBJ1-3; abundance: -; CDR3nt: TGTGCCAGCAGCTTAGACGGCGGGACCTTTGGAAACACCATATATTTT; CDR3aa: CASSLDGGTFGNTIYF
d_gene: -; v_gene: TRBV30; j_gene: TRBJ2-7; abundance: -; CDR3nt: TGTGCCTGGAGTCGAAGCAGCTACGAGCAGTACTTC; CDR3aa: CAWSRSSYEQYF
d_gene: -; v_gene: TRBV2; j_gene: TRBJ2-5; abundance: -; CDR3nt: TGTGCCAGCAGTGAAGGGAGCTCCCCCGGGGAGACCCAGTACTTC; CDR3aa: CASSEGSSPGETQYF
d_gene: -; v_gene: TRBV14; j_gene: TRBJ2-2; abundance: once; CDR3nt: TGTGCCAGCAGCCAAGACAGGGGCCCCGGGGAGCTGTTTTTT; CDR3aa: CASSQDRGPGELFF
d_gene: -; v_gene: TRBV13; j_gene: TRBJ2-4; abundance: -; CDR3nt: TGTGCCAGCAGCTCCGATTCCGAGGGCAAAAACATTCAGTACTTC; CDR3aa: CASSSDSEGKNIQYF
d_gene: -; v_gene: TRBV30; j_gene: TRBJ1-1; abundance: -; CDR3nt: TGTGCCTGGGCAGTAACCGGGACACCGAACACTGAAGCTTTCTTT; CDR3aa: CAWAVTGTPNTEAFF
d_gene: TRBD2; v_gene: TRBV19; j_gene: TRBJ2-5; abundance: once; CDR3nt: TGTGCCAGTAGTATTGGCGGGGGAGTAGAGACCCAGTACTTC; CDR3aa: CASSIGGGVETQYF
d_gene: -; v_gene: TRBV30; j_gene: TRBJ1-2; abundance: -; CDR3nt: TGTGCCTGGAGTCTACCCGGGAGGGATGGCTACACCTTC; CDR3aa: CAWSLPGRDGYTF
d_gene: -; v_gene: TRBV2; j_gene: TRBJ2-3; abundance: -; CDR3nt: TGTGCCAGCATTGGGGAGGCGCAGTTGACAGATACGCAGTATTTT; CDR3aa: CASIGEAQLTDTQYF
d_gene: TRBD2; v_gene: TRBV19; j_gene: TRBJ2-5; abundance: -; CDR3nt: TGTGCCAGTAGTTCAGCGGGGGAAGGGACCCAGTACTTC; CDR3aa: CASSSAGEGTQYF
d_gene: -; v_gene: TRBV9; j_gene: TRBJ2-1; abundance: -; CDR3nt: TGTGCCAGCAGCGGTTGGAGCTCCCCGTTCTCCTACAATGAGCAGTTCTTC; CDR3aa: CASSGWSSPFSYNEQFF
d_gene: -; v_gene: TRBV4-2; j_gene: TRBJ2-7; abundance: -; CDR3nt: TGTGCCAGCAGCCAAGCAGGGTCCTCCGAGCAGTACTTC; CDR3aa: CASSQAGSSEQYF
d_gene: -; v_gene: TRBV6-5; j_gene: TRBJ1-2; abundance: -; CDR3nt: TGTGCCAGCATGTTGTGGACAGTTCACTATGGCTACACCTTC; CDR3aa: CASMLWTVHYGYTF
d_gene: TRBD1; v_gene: TRBV27; j_gene: TRBJ1-2; abundance: -; CDR3nt: TGTGCCAGCAGTTTAGTATGGGGGACAGACTATGGCTACACCTTC; CDR3aa: CASSLVWGTDYGYTF
d_gene: TRBD1; v_gene: TRBV19; j_gene: TRBJ1-5; abundance: -; CDR3nt: TGTGCCAGTAGTATAAGGCAACAGGGGGCTCAGCCCCAGCATTTT; CDR3aa: CASSIRQQGAQPQHF
d_gene: -; v_gene: TRBV5-6; j_gene: TRBJ2-3; abundance: many; CDR3nt: TGTGCCAGCAGCTTTAGGGGGGGGGCCTTGTTGGCAGATACGCAGTATTTT; CDR3aa: CASSFRGGALLADTQYF
d_gene: TRBD2; v_gene: TRBV4-1; j_gene: TRBJ2-3; abundance: -; CDR3nt: TGCGCCAGCAGCCAATTTGGGGTAGCGGGAGCCCGAATCACAGATACGCAGTATTTT; CDR3aa: CASSQFGVAGARITDTQYF
d_gene: -; v_gene: TRBV28; j_gene: TRBJ2-5; abundance: -; CDR3nt: TGTGCCAGCAGTTTACGGGGGCGGCAAGAGACCCAGTACTTC; CDR3aa: CASSLRGRQETQYF
d_gene: -; v_gene: TRBV30; j_gene: TRBJ2-5; abundance: -; CDR3nt: TGTGCCTGGAGCTGGAGGGCCCAAGAGACCCAGTACTTC; CDR3aa: CAWSWRAQETQYF
d_gene: -; v_gene: TRBV5-1; j_gene: TRBJ2-3; abundance: -; CDR3nt: TGCGCCAGCAGCTTGGCCGGCGTTGAGGATACGCAGTATTTT; CDR3aa: CASSLAGVEDTQYF
d_gene: -; v_gene: TRBV18; j_gene: TRBJ1-5; abundance: -; CDR3nt: TGTGCCAGCTCAGGACCGCTGCAGCCCCAGCATTTT; CDR3aa: CASSGPLQPQHF
d_gene: TRBD1; v_gene: TRBV5-1; j_gene: TRBJ1-1; abundance: once; CDR3nt: TGCGCCAGCAGCTGGGACAGCGCGAACACTGAAGCTTTCTTT; CDR3aa: CASSWDSANTEAFF
d_gene: -; v_gene: TRBV27; j_gene: TRBJ2-1; abundance: once; CDR3nt: TGTGCCAGCAGACGCGACTATACACTCAATTCTGAGCAGTTCTTC; CDR3aa: CASRRDYTLNSEQFF
d_gene: -; v_gene: TRBV7-9; j_gene: TRBJ1-1; abundance: -; CDR3nt: TGTGCCAGCAGCTTAGACGTTGGGGTAGAAGCTTTCTTT; CDR3aa: CASSLDVGVEAFF
d_gene: -; v_gene: TRBV7-9; j_gene: TRBJ2-2; abundance: -; CDR3nt: TGTGCCAGCAGCTCAGGGCCAGGGGATACCGGGGAGCTGTTTTTT; CDR3aa: CASSSGPGDTGELFF
d_gene: TRBD2; v_gene: TRBV2; j_gene: TRBJ2-3; abundance: -; CDR3nt: TGTGCCAGCAGTGAAGAGCGGGGGCGTACGCAGTATTTT; CDR3aa: CASSEERGRTQYF
d_gene: -; v_gene: TRBV27; j_gene: TRBJ1-6; abundance: -; CDR3nt: TGTGCCTCGGGTTCACCCCTCCACTTT; CDR3aa: CASGSPLHF
d_gene: -; v_gene: TRBV5-8; j_gene: TRBJ2-1; abundance: -; CDR3nt: TGTGCCAGCAGCTTGTTCGCAGGGGTCGCGTACAATGAGCAGTTCTTC; CDR3aa: CASSLFAGVAYNEQFF